This T cell receptor (beta chain) was documented in a study of T cells in localized non-small cell lung cancer. The method was immunoSEQ multiplex PCR; TCRdb's version includes in-frame clones alone and lacks a portion of them. The profile shows roughly 30,000 clones, about 88% of them singletons. CDR3 length: 14 amino acids. V lost 5 bases, J lost 5 bases, and 14 bases lay in between. Germline loops: CDR1 SGHTA, CDR2 FQGTGA. Turning to this clone: Its target is not known.

Regarding the study as a whole: A higher density of T cells in blood coincided with extended overall survival. Peak T cell clonality was found in uninvolved adjacent lung, exceeding tumor. The appearance of a median roughly 56 of the top 100 tumor clones was seen in adjacent lung. Since sequencing was restricted to only one region of the tumor, intratumor heterogeneity remains a possibility.

The clonotype originates from a woman aged 35-75 years with stage I lung adenocarcinoma. This sample comprised peripheral blood, obtained before any cancer treatment. This chain connects TRBV7-3 to TRBJ2-3; unclear D gene. Here the CDR3 reads CASSVSMTGDTQYF. CDR3 coding DNA: TGTGCCAGCAGCGTATCCATGACTGGAGATACGCAGTATTTT.